The 14 T cell receptor beta chains below all came from one sample that was sequenced in a study of T-cell memory formation after mild COVID-19. TCRdb re-analysed the 5' RACE reads in MiXCR, keeping a single row per CDR3 protein. The data show 250,000 or so distinct CDR3 sequences, roughly 10% seen once. The specimen sequenced was PBMCs or a T cell subset sorted from them (not recorded which). The receptors come from a man aged 18 to 29 who had mild COVID-19 (a few samples of this study predate the infection). Cell type and time point are not known.

This clonotype was seen only a few times. The rearrangement links TRBV7-2 to TRBJ1-3; D unclear. Between the trimmed V and J ends, which lost 6 bases and 8 bases, there was a span of 11 bases. Germline V gene sequence: CDR1 SGHTA, CDR2 FQGNSA. The CDR3 has 12 amino acids. The CDR3 sequence is CASSPRTDTIYF. Here the CDR3 DNA reads TGTGCCAGCAGTCCTCGGACGGACACCATATATTTT.

The V call is TRBV5-1, the J call TRBJ2-1; 7 bases fit TRBD2. V dropped 6 bases and J dropped 1; count of bases not matched to a gene: 10. This CDR3 region has 16 residues. Germline CDR1 is SGHRS and CDR2 is YFSETQ. The CDR3 DNA follows: TGCGCCAGCACCGAGGGGCGGGGGTCTTCCTACAATGAGCAGTTCTTC. Translation gives CASTEGRGSSYNEQFF. The variable domain in full, completed from reference TRBV5-1 and TRBJ2-1, reads KAGVTQTPRYLIKTRGQQVTLSCSPISGHRSVSWYQQTPGQGLQFLFEYFSETQRNKGNFPGRFSGRQFSNSRSEMNVSTLELGDSALYLCASTEGRGSSYNEQFFGPGTRLTVL.

This chain uses TRBV27 with TRBJ2-7; TRBD1 aligns across 11 bases. V lost 0 bases, J lost 7 bases, and 11 bases stayed unmatched. Per germline, CDR1 MNHEY and CDR2 SMNVEV (reference sequence). There are 17 residues in the CDR3. The CDR3 DNA sequence: TGTGCCAGCAGTTTATCGAGCGTCTGGACAGGGGGCGGGGAGCAGTACTTC. Translating it yields CASSLSSVWTGGGEQYF.

Ten or more counts support this clonotype. V gene TRBV30 combines with J gene TRBJ1-1, with TRBD1 as a possible D gene (6 bases). The germline gives CDR1 GTSNPN, CDR2 SVGIG (reference sequence). This CDR3 region has 11 residues. The V end was cut by 0 bases, the J end by 10 bases, with 9 bases between. The CDR3 loop is CAWSVGGAAFF. Written as DNA, the CDR3 is TGTGCCTGGAGTGTTGGGGGGGCAGCTTTCTTT.

This clonotype was observed a few times. This chain joins TRBV12-3 or TRBV12-4 and TRBJ2-3; D uncertain. V was shortened by 6 bases and J by 12 bases, with 4 bases between the two germline ends. The CDR3 is 8 residues long. The CDR3: CASSPQYF. The CDR3 DNA sequence: TGTGCCAGCAGCCCACAGTATTTT.

This chain connects TRBV5-6 to TRBJ2-3, with 12 nucleotides matching TRBD2. The V and J ends lost 8 bases and 6 bases, in that order; junction bases with no gene match: 13. This CDR3 contains 16 residues. CDR1 is SGHDT and CDR2 is YYEEEE in the germline V gene. The CDR3 is CARSPRLAGAMDTQYF. The CDR3 DNA reads as TGTGCCAGAAGCCCAAGACTAGCGGGGGCCATGGATACGCAGTATTTT.

This clonotype was recorded many times. This chain links TRBV12-3 or TRBV12-4 with TRBJ2-7, with TRBD1 identical over 12 bases. The CDR3 consists of 16 residues. Unmatched junction bases numbered 7, after V lost 3 bases and J lost 4 bases. CDR3 in amino acids: CASSLAEGQGAYEQYV. The CDR3 DNA sequence: TGTGCCAGCAGTTTGGCGGAGGGACAGGGGGCTTACGAGCAGTACGTC.

The rearrangement uses TRBV10-3 and TRBJ2-4; possible D gene TRBD1, 5 bases. The CDR3 is 14 amino acids. CDR1 and CDR2 from the germline V gene are ENHRY and SYGVKD. Trimming shortened V by 2 bases and J by 1 base, and 6 bases separated the two germline ends. CDR3 coding DNA: TGTGCCATCAGTGAGGCAGGGGCCAAAAACATTCAGTACTTC. Its protein product is CAISEAGAKNIQYF.

This chain connects TRBV19 to TRBJ1-5, with unresolved D. With 1 base removed from V and 9 bases from J, the gap between germline ends came to 13 bases. The germline CDR1 and CDR2 sequences are LNHDA and SQIVND (reference sequence). The CDR3 consists of 14 residues. The CDR3 sequence: CASSIVFEFGPQHF. The CDR3 coding sequence is TGTGCCAGTAGTATAGTCTTTGAGTTCGGGCCCCAGCATTTT.

V and J are TRBV7-8 and TRBJ2-3; 10 nucleotides align to TRBD2. Trimming removed 3 bases from V and 2 bases from J; junction bases left unmatched: 11. CDR3 size: 18 residues. Germline V CDR1 and CDR2: SGHVS, FQNEAQ. The CDR3 sequence is CASSLIVAGGTITDTQYF. DNA of the CDR3: TGTGCCAGCAGCTTGATAGTAGCGGGGGGTACTATCACAGATACGCAGTATTTT.

The table lists this clonotype with a few counts. The chain carries TRBV20-1 and TRBJ2-5; D perhaps matches TRBD1 (5 bases). The CDR3 loop spans 13 amino acids. V lost 6 bases, J lost 0 bases, and 11 bases lay in between. The germline CDR1 and CDR2 sequences are DFQATT and SNEGSKA (reference sequence). The CDR3 region has the DNA TGCAGTGCCCACACAGGACACCAAGAGACCCAGTACTTC. Translating gives CSAHTGHQETQYF.

This clonotype came up a few times. The chain uses TRBV20-1 and TRBJ2-2; D not resolved. Germline lookup yields CDR1 DFQATT and CDR2 SNEGSKA (reference sequence). There are 13 residues in the CDR3. V was trimmed by 1 base and J by 0 bases, leaving 3 bases between them. The CDR3 nucleotides are TGCAGTGCTAGAGGCCCGAACACCGGGGAGCTGTTTTTT. This gives the protein CSARGPNTGELFF.

This clonotype was recorded at least ten times. The genes are TRBV4-3 and TRBJ1-5, with D hard to call. The V gene's germline CDR1 is LGHNA and CDR2 YSLEER. V dropped 4 bases and J dropped 0 bases, with 19 bases sitting between them. The CDR3 loop spans 18 amino acids. CDR3 coding DNA: TGCGCCAGCAGCCCCGGGATTGGAGGGCCGTATAGCAATCAGCCCCAGCATTTT. It encodes CASSPGIGGPYSNQPQHF.

This clonotype was recorded a few times. This chain joins TRBV3-1 and TRBJ2-2, with 15 bases fitting TRBD2. In germline, CDR1 is LGHDT, CDR2 YNNKEL (reference sequence). Trimming took 6 bases from V and 9 from J; bases not matched to a gene: 17. This CDR3 contains 19 residues. The DNA for the CDR3 is TGTGCCAGCAGTCAGTCTCCGGGACTAGCGGGGGGACGTACCCGGGAGCTGTTTTTT. The encoded protein is CASSQSPGLAGGRTRELFF.